The 11 T cell receptor beta chains listed next were all sequenced from one sample in a study of radiation and T cells in renal cell carcinoma (dated by TCRdb to 2020 to 2021). Library prep was done by the immunoSEQ multiplex PCR assay. This immuneACCESS table, as held by TCRdb, lists in-frame sequences with V and J called but not all clones. Of the missing ones, under half trace to an unresolved V gene in checked studies; the others have no known cause. In this sample the table shows around 15,000 clones, about 56% of which occur a single time. Of the sample, approximately 12% is held by the ten largest clones. The sample's time point label, decoded: tumor resected at nephrectomy. The sample's treatment or condition label, in plain terms: treatment-naive control, cytoreductive nephrectomy. This material consisted of tumor tissue, taken from a patient whose treatment was nephrectomy without radiotherapy. The source is a man aged 45-60 years with renal cell carcinoma.

This clone is a singleton in its sample. J is TRBJ2-1 and V is TRBV7-9; D not resolved. The germline V gene has CDR1 SEHNR and CDR2 FQNEAQ (reference sequence). The CDR3 extends over 15 amino acids. Trimming shortened V by 3 bases and J by 2 bases, and 11 bases separated the two germline ends. CDR3 sequence: CASSFPGYPYNEQFF. For the CDR3, the DNA is TGTGCCAGCAGCTTCCCAGGTTATCCCTACAATGAGCAGTTCTTC.

The chain is built from TRBV5-5 and TRBJ1-2; 7 bases line up with TRBD1. The J segment lost 2 bases and the V segment lost 4 bases, leaving 5 bases of the junction unmatched. There are 14 residues in the CDR3. Germline V gives CDR1 SGHKS, CDR2 YYEKEE (reference sequence). DNA for the CDR3: TGTGCCAGCAGCGGTTCGGACAGGAACTATGGCTACACCTTC. Translation: CASSGSDRNYGYTF.

This chain links TRBV27 with TRBJ2-2; D remains ambiguous. V was cut by 3 bases and J by 4 bases, with 9 bases left in between. Germline CDR1 is MNHEY and CDR2 is SMNVEV (reference sequence). This CDR3 is 14 amino acids long. CDR3 nucleotides: TGTGCCAGCAGTTTGGTCCCCGGCACCGGGGAGCTGTTTTTT. Translating it yields CASSLVPGTGELFF.

The V gene is TRBV6-1, the J gene TRBJ2-6, with 7 bases aligning to TRBD2. The germline gives CDR1 MNHNS, CDR2 SASEGT. V shed 6 bases and J 5 bases; nucleotides not matched to a gene: 13. This CDR3 comprises 17 residues. The CDR3 loop reads CASRERGVPLRANVLTF. The CDR3 bases are TGTGCCAGCAGGGAACGGGGGGTCCCTCTCAGGGCCAACGTCCTGACTTTC.

This clone was detected once. The rearrangement joins TRBV5-8 to TRBJ1-5; tentatively, D is TRBD1 (6 bases). V was pared by 6 bases and J by 7 bases, with 17 bases between. Germline V gene data show CDR1 as SGHTS and CDR2 as YDEGEE. The CDR3 sequence is 14 residues long. In DNA, the CDR3 is TGTGCCAGCACCTCATGGGGGGGCGGACAGCCCCAGCATTTT. This encodes CASTSWGGGQPQHF.

The V gene is TRBV5-4, the J gene TRBJ2-7, with D maybe TRBD1 (5 bases). Germline V gene sequence: CDR1 SGHNT, CDR2 YYREEE (reference sequence). V was shortened by 4 bases and J by 1 base, with 9 bases between the two germline ends. There are 13 residues in the CDR3. DNA for the CDR3: TGTGCCAGCAGCAGGGGCAAATCCTACGAGCAGTACTTC. The encoded protein is CASSRGKSYEQYF.

This clone was detected a few times. The chain recombines TRBV13 with TRBJ2-6; the D is unclear. Germline V gene lookup returns CDR1 PRHDT and CDR2 FYEKMQ (reference sequence). The CDR3 has 13 amino acids. Trimming left V 7 bases short and J 1 base short, with 5 bases between. The CDR3 protein is CASTRSGANVLTF. DNA for the CDR3: TGTGCCAGCACCCGATCTGGGGCCAACGTCCTGACTTTC.

This clone appeared a few times. The genes are TRBV7-8 and TRBJ2-6, with no clear D. The CDR3 has 16 amino acids. Germline CDR1 SGHVS, CDR2 FQNEAQ. V was clipped by 3 bases and J by 11 bases, with 20 bases between them. Written as DNA, the CDR3 is TGTGCCAGCAGCTTGGGTCGCGACGCAGGCTTCTACGTCCTGACTTTC. As protein: CASSLGRDAGFYVLTF.

The chain joins TRBV18 to TRBJ1-1, with D possibly being TRBD1 (6 bases). Germline V gives CDR1 KGHSH, CDR2 LQKENI. This CDR3 contains 14 residues. Trimming took off 2 bases at V and 6 bases at J, with 13 bases between the two ends. The DNA for the CDR3 is TGTGCCAGCTCACCAGGGATGGGGGCCCCTGAAGCTTTCTTT. Its translation is CASSPGMGAPEAFF.

V is TRBV6-1 and J is TRBJ1-5, with unresolved D. With 3 bases removed from V and 0 bases from J, the gap between germline ends came to 9 bases. Germline V gene lookup returns CDR1 MNHNS and CDR2 SASEGT. The CDR3 spans 15 residues. This CDR3 is CASSELAHSNQPQHF. The CDR3, as DNA: TGTGCCAGCAGTGAGCTAGCTCATAGCAATCAGCCCCAGCATTTT.

This chain connects TRBV5-1 to TRBJ1-2, with 7 bases lining up with TRBD1. Per germline, CDR1 SGHRS and CDR2 YFSETQ. V was clipped by 2 bases and J by 6 bases; unmatched bases: 10. The CDR3 spans 15 residues. CDR3 loop: CASSLQGLPIDGYTF. The CDR3 DNA is TGCGCCAGCAGCTTACAGGGGCTACCTATCGATGGCTACACCTTC.